This T cell receptor beta chain is drawn from a study of patients and donors after allogeneic stem cell transplantation. Losses at the gene ends were 6 bases for V and 3 bases for J; bases not matched to a gene: 5. The CDR3 consists of 14 residues. In TCRdb, the RT-PCR reads were re-called with MiXCR into one record per CDR3 protein. The sample includes 800,000 to 1,000,000 distinct CDR3 sequences, approximately 19% of them seen just once. Specimen: blood, either unsorted or a sorted T cell fraction (not recorded which). The sequence was collected from a human donor who was either an allogeneic HSCT recipient or a stem cell or donor lymphocyte infusion donor (not recorded which). It is not recorded whose cells these are; they may come from a transplant donor. V usage is TRBV12-3 or TRBV12-4 and J usage is TRBJ1-1; 9 bases line up with TRBD1. In nucleotides, the CDR3 is TGTGCCAGCAGGGCGACAGGGGGAGACACTGAAGCTTTCTTT. Protein sequence: CASRATGGDTEAFF.